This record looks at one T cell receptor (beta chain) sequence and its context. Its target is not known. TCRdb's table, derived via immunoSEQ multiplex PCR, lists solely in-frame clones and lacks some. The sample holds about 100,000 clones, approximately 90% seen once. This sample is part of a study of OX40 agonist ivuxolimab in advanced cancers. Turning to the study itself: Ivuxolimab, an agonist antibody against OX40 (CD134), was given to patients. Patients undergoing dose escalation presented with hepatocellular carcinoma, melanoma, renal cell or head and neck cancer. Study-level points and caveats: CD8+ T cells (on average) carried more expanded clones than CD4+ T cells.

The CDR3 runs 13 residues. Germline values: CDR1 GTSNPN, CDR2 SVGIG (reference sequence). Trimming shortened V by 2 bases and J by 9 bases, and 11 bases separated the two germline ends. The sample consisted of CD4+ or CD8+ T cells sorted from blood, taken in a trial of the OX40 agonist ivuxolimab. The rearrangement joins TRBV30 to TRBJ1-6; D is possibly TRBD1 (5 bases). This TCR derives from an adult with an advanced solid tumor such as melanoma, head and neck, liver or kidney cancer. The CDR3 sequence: CAWSPTGGSPLHF. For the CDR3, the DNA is TGTGCCTGGAGTCCGACCGGGGGTTCACCCCTCCACTTT.